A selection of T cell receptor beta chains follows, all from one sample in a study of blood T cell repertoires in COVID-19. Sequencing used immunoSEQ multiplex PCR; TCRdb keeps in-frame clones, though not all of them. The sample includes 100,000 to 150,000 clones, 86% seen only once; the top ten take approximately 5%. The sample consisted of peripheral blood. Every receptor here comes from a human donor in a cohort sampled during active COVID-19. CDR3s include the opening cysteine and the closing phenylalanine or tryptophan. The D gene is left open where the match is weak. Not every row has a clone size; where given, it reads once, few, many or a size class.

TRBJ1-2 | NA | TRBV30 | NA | TGTGCCTGGAGTTTCACCAATTCTTTCATCCGGGGCTACACCTTC | CAWSFTNSFIRGYTF
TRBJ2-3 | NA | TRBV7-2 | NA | TGTGCCAGCAGCCCCCCGGGTATCGGGAACAGGGCCACAGATACGCAGTATTTT | CASSPPGIGNRATDTQYF
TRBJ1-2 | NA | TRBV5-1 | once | TGCGCCAGCAGCTTAACGACGGGAGAGTATGGCTACACCTTC | CASSLTTGEYGYTF
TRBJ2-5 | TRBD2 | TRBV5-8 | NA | TGTGCCAGCAGCCGGGGGGATAATGAGGGGGAGACCCAGTACTTC | CASSRGDNEGETQYF
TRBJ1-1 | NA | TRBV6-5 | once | TGTGCCAGCACGGAGGGCTGGTCGAACACTGAAGCTTTCTTT | CASTEGWSNTEAFF
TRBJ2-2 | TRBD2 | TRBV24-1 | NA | TGTGCCACCAGTGATTTACGGGGGGTCACCGGGGAGCTGTTTTTT | CATSDLRGVTGELFF
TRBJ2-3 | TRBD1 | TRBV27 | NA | TGTGCCAGCAGTTTGGTGGGGACAGGGACAGATACGCAGTATTTT | CASSLVGTGTDTQYF
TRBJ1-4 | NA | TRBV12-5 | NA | TGTGCTAGTGGTTTCCTCTTGTACAGGGATTCGAATGAAAAACTGTTTTTT | CASGFLLYRDSNEKLFF
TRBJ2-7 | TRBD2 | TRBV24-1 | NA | TGTGCCACCAGTGACCCCGGGACTAGCGGGAGCCACGAGCAGTACTTC | CATSDPGTSGSHEQYF
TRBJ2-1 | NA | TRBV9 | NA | TGTGCCAGCAGTGCTCAACCCGGGGATGAGCAGTTCTTC | CASSAQPGDEQFF
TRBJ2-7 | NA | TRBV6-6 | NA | TGTGCCAGCAACCAGGACTCCTACGAGCAGTACTTC | CASNQDSYEQYF
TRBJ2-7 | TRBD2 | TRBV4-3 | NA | TGCGCCAGCAGCCAATTAGCGGGAGATCCCCTAAACGAGCAGTACTTC | CASSQLAGDPLNEQYF
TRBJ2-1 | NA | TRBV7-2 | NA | TGTGCCAGCAGCTTAGCGATCGGTATGAGGAATGAGCAGTTCTTC | CASSLAIGMRNEQFF
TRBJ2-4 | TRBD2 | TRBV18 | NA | TGTGCCAGCTCAGACGGGACGGGGGGAATTGAAAACATTCAGTACTTC | CASSDGTGGIENIQYF
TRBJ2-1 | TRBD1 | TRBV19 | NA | TGTGCCAGTAGTAGATCCGGGACAGGGTCAGACAATGAGCAGTTCTTC | CASSRSGTGSDNEQFF
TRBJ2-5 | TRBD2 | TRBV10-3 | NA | TGTGCCATCAGTGAGGAGGGACTAGCGGGAGAGTTCGGAGAGACCCAGTACTTC | CAISEEGLAGEFGETQYF
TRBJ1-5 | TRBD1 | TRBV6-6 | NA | TGTGCCAGCGTCTTACAGGGGTCGCAGCCCCAGCATTTT | CASVLQGSQPQHF
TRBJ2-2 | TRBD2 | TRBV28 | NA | TGTGCCAGCAGCGCGGGAGGCCCACGGCGGGGGGAGCTGTTTTTT | CASSAGGPRRGELFF
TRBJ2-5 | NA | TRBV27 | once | TGTGCCAGCAGCAGACAGGGTGGGAGGGAGACCCAGTACTTC | CASSRQGGRETQYF
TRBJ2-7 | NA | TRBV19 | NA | TGTGCCAGTAGTATTGCTAGAAACTCCTACGAGCAGTACTTC | CASSIARNSYEQYF
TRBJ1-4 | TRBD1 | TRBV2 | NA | TGTGCCAGCAATTCCCCGGGACAGCGAAATGAAAAACTGTTTTTT | CASNSPGQRNEKLFF
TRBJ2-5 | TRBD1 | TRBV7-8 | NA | TGTGCCAGCAGCTCCAGAGACAGGGGAGGTGGAAAGACCCAGTACTTC | CASSSRDRGGGKTQYF
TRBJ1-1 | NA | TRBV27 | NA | TGTGCCAGCAGGGTCAACAGGTTTAACACTGAAGCTTTCTTT | CASRVNRFNTEAFF
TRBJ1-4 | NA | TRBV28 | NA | TGTGCCAGCAGTTTATCCGGGAGGGCCCGTGAAAAACTGTTTTTT | CASSLSGRAREKLFF
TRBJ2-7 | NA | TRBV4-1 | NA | TGCGCCAGCAGCCAAGGTCGGAGGGGGCGGAGCTCCTACGAGCAGTACTTC | CASSQGRRGRSSYEQYF
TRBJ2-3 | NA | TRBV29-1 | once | TGCAGCGTTCTGGGAGGGGGTACGCAGTATTTT | CSVLGGGTQYF
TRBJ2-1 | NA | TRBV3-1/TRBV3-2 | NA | TGTGCCAGCAGGGAAACGAGCGGCCCCAGCTCCTACAATGAGCAGTTCTTC | CASRETSGPSSYNEQFF
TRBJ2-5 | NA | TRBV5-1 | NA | TGCGCCAGCAGCTTTACAGGGACACCCCTAGCAGAGACCCAGTACTTC | CASSFTGTPLAETQYF
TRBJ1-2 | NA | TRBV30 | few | TGTGCCTGGCGCGTCCTCAAAGCTAACTATGGCTACACCTTC | CAWRVLKANYGYTF
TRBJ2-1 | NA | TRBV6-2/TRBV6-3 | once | TGTGCCAGCAGTTACGAATCCGGGATCCTCAATGAGCAGTTCTTC | CASSYESGILNEQFF
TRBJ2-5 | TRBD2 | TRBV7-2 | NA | TGTGCCAGCAGCTCCGGCACGGCGGGAGCCGGGAAGACCCAGTACTTC | CASSSGTAGAGKTQYF
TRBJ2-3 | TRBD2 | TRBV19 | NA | TGTGCCAGTAGCGAGGGACTAGCGAAAAGCACAGATACGCAGTATTTT | CASSEGLAKSTDTQYF
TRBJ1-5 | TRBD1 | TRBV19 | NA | TGTGCCAGTAGTATTCAGGGGGAAGGCAATCAGCCCCAGCATTTT | CASSIQGEGNQPQHF
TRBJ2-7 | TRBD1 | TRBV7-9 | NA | TGTGCCAGCAGCTTTCACGTCTTTACCGGGACAGGGGGCTACGAGCAGTACTTC | CASSFHVFTGTGGYEQYF
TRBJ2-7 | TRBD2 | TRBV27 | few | TGTGCCAGCAGTTTATCGAGGGGCGGGAGGGTACTTTCCTACGAGCAGTACTTC | CASSLSRGGRVLSYEQYF
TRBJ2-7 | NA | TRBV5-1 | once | TGCGCCAGCAGTCCAGACCTAGACCTATCCTACGAGCAGTACTTC | CASSPDLDLSYEQYF
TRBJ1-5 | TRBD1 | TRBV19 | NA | TGTGCCAGTATGAGGACAGGGGTTAGCAATCAGCCCCAGCATTTT | CASMRTGVSNQPQHF
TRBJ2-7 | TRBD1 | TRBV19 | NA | TGTGCCAGTACCGGCATGGACAGGGGGCGGTACGAGCAGTACTTC | CASTGMDRGRYEQYF